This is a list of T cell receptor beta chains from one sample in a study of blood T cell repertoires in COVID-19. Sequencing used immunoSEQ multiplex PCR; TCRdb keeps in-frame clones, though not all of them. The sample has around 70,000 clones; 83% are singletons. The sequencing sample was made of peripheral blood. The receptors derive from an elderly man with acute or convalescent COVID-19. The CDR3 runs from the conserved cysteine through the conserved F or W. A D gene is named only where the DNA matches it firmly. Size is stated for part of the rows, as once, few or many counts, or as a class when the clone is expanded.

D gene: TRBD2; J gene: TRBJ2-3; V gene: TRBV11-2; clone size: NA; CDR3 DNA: TGTGCCAGCAGCTTAGGACTAGCCGACCCCACAGATACGCAGTATTTT; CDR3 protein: CASSLGLADPTDTQYF
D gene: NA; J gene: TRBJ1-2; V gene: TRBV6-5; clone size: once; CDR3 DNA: TGTGCCAGCAGGCGACGGGCGGGGGATAACTATGGCTACACCTTC; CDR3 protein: CASRRRAGDNYGYTF
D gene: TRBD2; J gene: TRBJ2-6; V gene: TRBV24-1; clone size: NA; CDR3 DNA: TGTGCCACCAGTGACCGGACTAGCGCCAGCTCTGGGGCCAACGTCCTGACTTTC; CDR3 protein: CATSDRTSASSGANVLTF
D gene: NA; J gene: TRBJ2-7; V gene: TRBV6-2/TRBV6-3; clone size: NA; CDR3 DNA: TGTGCCAGCAGTTACCCCTATCTCGCGACAGATTCCTACGAGCAGTACTTC; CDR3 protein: CASSYPYLATDSYEQYF
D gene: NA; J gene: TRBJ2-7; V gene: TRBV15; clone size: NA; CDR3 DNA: TGTGCCACCAGCTCAGGCGGGGTCTCCTACGAGCAGTACTTC; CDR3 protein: CATSSGGVSYEQYF
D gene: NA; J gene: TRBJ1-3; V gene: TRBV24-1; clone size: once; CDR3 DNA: TGTGCCACAAAACAGGGAAACACCATATATTTT; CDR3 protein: CATKQGNTIYF
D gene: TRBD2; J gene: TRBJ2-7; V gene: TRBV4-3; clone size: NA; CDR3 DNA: TGCGCCAGCAGCCAGGGGACTAGCGGGATAGGGGAGCAGTACTTC; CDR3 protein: CASSQGTSGIGEQYF
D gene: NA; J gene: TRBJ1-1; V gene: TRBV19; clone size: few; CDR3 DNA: TGTGCCATTACTAACCCGGGGGGGGGACTCGGGAACACTGAAGCTTTCTTT; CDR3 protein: CAITNPGGGLGNTEAFF
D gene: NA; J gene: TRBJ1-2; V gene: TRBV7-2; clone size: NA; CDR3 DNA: TGTGCCAGCAGCTTATATCTGGGGGCAGAAGGCTACACCTTC; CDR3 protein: CASSLYLGAEGYTF
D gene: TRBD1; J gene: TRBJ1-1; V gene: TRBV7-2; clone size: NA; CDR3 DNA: TGTGCCAGCAGCCGGACAGGGACGAGTCTGATGGAAGCTTTCTTT; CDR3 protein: CASSRTGTSLMEAFF
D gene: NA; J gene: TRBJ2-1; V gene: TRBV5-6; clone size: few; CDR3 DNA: TGTGCCAGCAGCCCCCGCGGTGATGGTGAGCAGTTCTTC; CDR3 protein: CASSPRGDGEQFF
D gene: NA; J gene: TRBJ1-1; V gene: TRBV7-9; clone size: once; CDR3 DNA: TGTGCCAGCAGCTTAGTGCAGGGGAACACTGAAGCTTTCTTT; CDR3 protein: CASSLVQGNTEAFF
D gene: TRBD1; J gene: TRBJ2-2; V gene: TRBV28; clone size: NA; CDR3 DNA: TGTGCCGCCGAGAGGGGGCCGAACACCGGGGAGCTGTTTTTT; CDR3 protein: CAAERGPNTGELFF
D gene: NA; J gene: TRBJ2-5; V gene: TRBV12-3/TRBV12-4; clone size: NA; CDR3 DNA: TGTGCCAGCAACCCTCAGGCGGGTGAGACCCAGTACTTC; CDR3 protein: CASNPQAGETQYF
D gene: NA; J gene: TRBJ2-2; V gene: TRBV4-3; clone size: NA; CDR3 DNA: TGCGCCAGCAGCCAAGATAGACAGGCCCCCGGGGAGCTGTTTTTT; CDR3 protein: CASSQDRQAPGELFF
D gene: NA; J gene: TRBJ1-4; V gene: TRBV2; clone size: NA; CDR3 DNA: TGTGCCTCGTGCGGGACGGATAATGAAAAACTGTTTTTT; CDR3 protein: CASCGTDNEKLFF
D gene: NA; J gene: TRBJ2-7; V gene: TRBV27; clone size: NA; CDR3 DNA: TGTGCCAGCAGTTTATCGAGGCCATATGAGCAGTACTTC; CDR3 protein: CASSLSRPYEQYF
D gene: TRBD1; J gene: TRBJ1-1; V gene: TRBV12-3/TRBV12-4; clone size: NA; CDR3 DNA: TGTGCCAGCAGTTTCGATCCCGCGACAGGGGCTTTCTTT; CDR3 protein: CASSFDPATGAFF
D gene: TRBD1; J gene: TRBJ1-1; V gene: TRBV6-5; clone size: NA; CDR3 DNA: TGTGCCAGCAGTACCCATTCAGGGGGGGCTTTCTTT; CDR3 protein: CASSTHSGGAFF
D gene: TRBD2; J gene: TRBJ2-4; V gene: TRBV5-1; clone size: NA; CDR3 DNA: TGCGCCAGCAGCCCACGCTTGTTGGGGGGGAATCCGTACATTCAGTACTTC; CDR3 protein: CASSPRLLGGNPYIQYF
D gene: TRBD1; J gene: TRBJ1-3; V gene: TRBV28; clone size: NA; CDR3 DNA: TGTGCCAGCAGCGGGGACAGTACCGGAAACACCATATATTTT; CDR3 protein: CASSGDSTGNTIYF
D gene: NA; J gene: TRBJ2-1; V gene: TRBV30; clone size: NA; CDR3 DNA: TGTGCCTGGAGAGGGGGGGGGTATTACAATGAGCAGTTCTTC; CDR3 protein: CAWRGGGYYNEQFF
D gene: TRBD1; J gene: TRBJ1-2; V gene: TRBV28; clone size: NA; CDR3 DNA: TGTGCCAGCTTTTCTCCGGGACAGGGAGGCTACACCTTC; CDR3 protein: CASFSPGQGGYTF
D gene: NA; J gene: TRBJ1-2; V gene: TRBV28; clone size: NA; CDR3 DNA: TGTGCCAGCAGCATCCAGGTTAACTATGGCTACACCTTC; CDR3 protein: CASSIQVNYGYTF
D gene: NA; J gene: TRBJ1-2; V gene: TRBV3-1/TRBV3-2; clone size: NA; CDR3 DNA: TGTGCCAGCAGCTACCGCACAGGTCTGGGGTATGGCTACACCTTC; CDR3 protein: CASSYRTGLGYGYTF
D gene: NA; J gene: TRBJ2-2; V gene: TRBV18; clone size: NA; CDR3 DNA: TGTGCCAGCTCACTGCGAGAAGGGGCTGACACCGGGGAGCTGTTTTTT; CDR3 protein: CASSLREGADTGELFF
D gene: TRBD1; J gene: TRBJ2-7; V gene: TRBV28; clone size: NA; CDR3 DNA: TGTGCCAGCAGTTACGGGACAGGGTCTTACGAGCAGTACTTC; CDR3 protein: CASSYGTGSYEQYF
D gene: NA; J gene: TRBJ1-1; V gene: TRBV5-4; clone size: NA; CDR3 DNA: TGTGCCAGCAGCCCCCGGGTGGCAATGAACACTGAAGCTTTCTTT; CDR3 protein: CASSPRVAMNTEAFF
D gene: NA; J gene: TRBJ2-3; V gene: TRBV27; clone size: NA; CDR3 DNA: TGTGCCAGCAGTTTGGGGGGTCGGGCTAGCAGTACGCAGTATTTT; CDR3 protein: CASSLGGRASSTQYF
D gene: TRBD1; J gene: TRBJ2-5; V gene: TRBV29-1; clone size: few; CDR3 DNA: TGCAGCGTTGAAAGGGGGCGGGAGACCCAGTACTTC; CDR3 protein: CSVERGRETQYF
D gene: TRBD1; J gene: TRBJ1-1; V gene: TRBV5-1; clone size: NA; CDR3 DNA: TGCGCCAGCAAAACCGGGACAGGGGTCACTGAAGCTTTCTTT; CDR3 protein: CASKTGTGVTEAFF